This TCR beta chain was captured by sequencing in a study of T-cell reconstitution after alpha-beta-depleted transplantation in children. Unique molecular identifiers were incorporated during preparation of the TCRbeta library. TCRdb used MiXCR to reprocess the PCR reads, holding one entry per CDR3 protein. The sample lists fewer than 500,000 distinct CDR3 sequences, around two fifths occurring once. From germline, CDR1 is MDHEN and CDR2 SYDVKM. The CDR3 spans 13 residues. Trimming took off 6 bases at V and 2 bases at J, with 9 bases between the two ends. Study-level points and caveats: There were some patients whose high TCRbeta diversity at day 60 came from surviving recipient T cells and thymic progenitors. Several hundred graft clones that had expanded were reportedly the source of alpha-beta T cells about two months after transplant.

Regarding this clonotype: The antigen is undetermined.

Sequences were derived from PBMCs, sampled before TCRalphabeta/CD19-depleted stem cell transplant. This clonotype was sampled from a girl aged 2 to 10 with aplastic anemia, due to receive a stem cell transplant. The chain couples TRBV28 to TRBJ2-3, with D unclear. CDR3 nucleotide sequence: TGTGCCAGCAGATCCAAACCCACAGATACGCAGTATTTT. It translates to CASRSKPTDTQYF.